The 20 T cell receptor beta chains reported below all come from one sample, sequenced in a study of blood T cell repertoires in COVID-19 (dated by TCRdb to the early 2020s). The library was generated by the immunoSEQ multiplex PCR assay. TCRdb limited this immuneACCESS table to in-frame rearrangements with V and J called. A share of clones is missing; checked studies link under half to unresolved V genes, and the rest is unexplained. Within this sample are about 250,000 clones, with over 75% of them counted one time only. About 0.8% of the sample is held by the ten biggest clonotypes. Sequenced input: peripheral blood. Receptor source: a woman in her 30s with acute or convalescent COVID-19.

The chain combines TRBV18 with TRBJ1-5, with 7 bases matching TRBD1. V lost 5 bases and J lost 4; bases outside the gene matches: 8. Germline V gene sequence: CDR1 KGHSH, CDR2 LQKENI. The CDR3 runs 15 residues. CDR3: CASSTLQGQNQPQHF. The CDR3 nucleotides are TGTGCCAGCTCAACTCTACAGGGGCAAAATCAGCCCCAGCATTTT.

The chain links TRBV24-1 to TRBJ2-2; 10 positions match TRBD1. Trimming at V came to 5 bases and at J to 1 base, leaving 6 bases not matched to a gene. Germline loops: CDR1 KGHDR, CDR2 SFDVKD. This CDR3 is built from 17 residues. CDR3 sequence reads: CATSVRGTGVNTGELFF. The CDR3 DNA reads TGTGCCACCAGTGTAAGGGGGACAGGGGTGAACACCGGGGAGCTGTTTTTT.

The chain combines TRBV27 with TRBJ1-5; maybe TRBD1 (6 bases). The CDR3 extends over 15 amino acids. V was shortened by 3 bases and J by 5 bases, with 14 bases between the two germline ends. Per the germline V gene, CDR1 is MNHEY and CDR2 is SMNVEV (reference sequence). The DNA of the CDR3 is TGTGCCAGCAGTTTGGGGACAAGTCAGGATCAGCCCCAGCATTTT. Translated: CASSLGTSQDQPQHF.

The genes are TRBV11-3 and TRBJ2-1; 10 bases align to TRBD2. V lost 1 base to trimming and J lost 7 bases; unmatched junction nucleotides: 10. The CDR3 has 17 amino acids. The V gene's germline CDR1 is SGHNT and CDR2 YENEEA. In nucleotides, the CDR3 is TGTGCCAGCAGCTTAGTCCAAGCGGGAGGGCTTGAAAATGAGCAGTTCTTC. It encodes CASSLVQAGGLENEQFF.

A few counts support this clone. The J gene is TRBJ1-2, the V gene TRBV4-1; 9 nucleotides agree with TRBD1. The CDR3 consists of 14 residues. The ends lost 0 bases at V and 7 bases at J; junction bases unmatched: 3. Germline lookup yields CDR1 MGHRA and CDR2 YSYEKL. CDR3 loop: CASSQEMGQGGYTF. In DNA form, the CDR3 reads TGCGCCAGCAGCCAAGAGATGGGACAGGGTGGCTACACCTTC.

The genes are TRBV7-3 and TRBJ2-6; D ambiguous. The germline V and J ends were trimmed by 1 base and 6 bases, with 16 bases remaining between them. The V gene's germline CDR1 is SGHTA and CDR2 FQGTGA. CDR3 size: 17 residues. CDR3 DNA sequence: TGTGCCAGCAGCTTAATTCATACCGGGTCGGTGGCCAACGTCCTGACTTTC. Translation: CASSLIHTGSVANVLTF. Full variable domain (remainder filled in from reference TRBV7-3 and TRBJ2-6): GAGVSQTPSNKVTEKGKYVELRCDPISGHTALYWYRQSLGQGPEFLIYFQGTGAADDSGLPNDRFFAVRPEGSVSTLKIQRTERGDSAVYLCASSLIHTGSVANVLTFGAGSRLTVL.

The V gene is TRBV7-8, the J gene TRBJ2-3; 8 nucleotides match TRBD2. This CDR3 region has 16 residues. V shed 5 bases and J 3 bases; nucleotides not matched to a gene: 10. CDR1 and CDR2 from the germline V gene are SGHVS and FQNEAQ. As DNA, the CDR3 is TGTGCCAGCAGCCGAGATAGCGGGGCCTTTACAGATACGCAGTATTTT. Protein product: CASSRDSGAFTDTQYF.

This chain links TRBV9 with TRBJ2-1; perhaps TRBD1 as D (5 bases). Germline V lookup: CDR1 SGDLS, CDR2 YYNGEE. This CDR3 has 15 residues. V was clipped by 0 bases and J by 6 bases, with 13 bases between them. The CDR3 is CASSVGTGRFNEQFF. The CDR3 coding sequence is TGTGCCAGCAGCGTAGGAACAGGACGATTCAATGAGCAGTTCTTC.

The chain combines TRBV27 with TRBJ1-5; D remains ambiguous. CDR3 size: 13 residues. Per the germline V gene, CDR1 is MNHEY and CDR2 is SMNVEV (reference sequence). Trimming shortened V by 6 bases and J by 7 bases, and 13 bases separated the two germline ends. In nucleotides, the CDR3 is TGTGCCAGCAGCCCCAAGAGGGTCCAGCCCCAGCATTTT. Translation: CASSPKRVQPQHF.

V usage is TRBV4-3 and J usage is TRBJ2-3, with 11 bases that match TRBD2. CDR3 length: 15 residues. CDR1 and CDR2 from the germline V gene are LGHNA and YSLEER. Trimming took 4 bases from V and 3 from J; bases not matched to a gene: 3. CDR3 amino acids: CASSLAGGPTDTQYF. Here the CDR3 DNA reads TGCGCCAGCAGCCTAGCGGGAGGGCCGACAGATACGCAGTATTTT.

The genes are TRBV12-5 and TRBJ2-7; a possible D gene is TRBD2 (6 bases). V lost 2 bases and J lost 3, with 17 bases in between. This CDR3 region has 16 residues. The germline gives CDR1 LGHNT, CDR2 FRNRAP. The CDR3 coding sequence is TGTGCTAGTGGTTTGTTTTTGGTTGGGGGGATCTACGAGCAGTACTTC. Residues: CASGLFLVGGIYEQYF.

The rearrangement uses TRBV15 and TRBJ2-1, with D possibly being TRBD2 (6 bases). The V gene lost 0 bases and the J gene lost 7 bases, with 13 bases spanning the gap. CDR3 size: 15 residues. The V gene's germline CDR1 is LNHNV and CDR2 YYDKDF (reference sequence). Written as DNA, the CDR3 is TGTGCCACCAGCAGAGATGAGGGAGGAAGAAATGAGCAGTTCTTC. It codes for CATSRDEGGRNEQFF.

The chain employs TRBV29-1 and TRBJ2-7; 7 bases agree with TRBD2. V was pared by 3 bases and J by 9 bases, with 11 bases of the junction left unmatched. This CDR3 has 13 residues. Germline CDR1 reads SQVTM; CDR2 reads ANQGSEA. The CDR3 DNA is TGCAGCGTTGATGGGGGGGTCGGCCTAGGGCAGTACTTC. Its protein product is CSVDGGVGLGQYF.

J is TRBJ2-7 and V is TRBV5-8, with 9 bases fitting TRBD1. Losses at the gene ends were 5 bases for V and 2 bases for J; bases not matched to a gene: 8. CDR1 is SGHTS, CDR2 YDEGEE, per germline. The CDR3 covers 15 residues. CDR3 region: CASRPRTGEAYEQYF. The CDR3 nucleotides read TGTGCCAGCAGACCCCGGACAGGGGAGGCCTACGAGCAGTACTTC.

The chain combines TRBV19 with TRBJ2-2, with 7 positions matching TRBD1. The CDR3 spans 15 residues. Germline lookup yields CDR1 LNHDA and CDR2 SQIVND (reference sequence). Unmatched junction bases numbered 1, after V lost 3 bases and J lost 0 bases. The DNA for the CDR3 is TGTGCCAGTAGTATGGGGACAGCGAACACCGGGGAGCTGTTTTTT. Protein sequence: CASSMGTANTGELFF.

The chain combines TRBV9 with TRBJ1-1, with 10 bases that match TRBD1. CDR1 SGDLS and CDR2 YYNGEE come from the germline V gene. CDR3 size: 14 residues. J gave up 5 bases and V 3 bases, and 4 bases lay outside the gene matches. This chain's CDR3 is CASSGDRGLTEAFF. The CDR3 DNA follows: TGTGCCAGCAGCGGCGACAGGGGGCTTACTGAAGCTTTCTTT.

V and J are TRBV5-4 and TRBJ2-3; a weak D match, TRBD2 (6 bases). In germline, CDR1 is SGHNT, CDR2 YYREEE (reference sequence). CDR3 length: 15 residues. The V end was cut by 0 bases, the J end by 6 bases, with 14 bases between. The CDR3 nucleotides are TGTGCCAGCAGCTTGGCGGGAGCGGGTGGGGATACGCAGTATTTT. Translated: CASSLAGAGGDTQYF.

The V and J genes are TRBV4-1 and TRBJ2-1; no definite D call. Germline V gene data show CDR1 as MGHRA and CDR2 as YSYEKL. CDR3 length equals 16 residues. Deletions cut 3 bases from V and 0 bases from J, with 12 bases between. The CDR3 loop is CASSQLNLVSYNEQFF. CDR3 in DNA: TGCGCCAGCAGCCAGTTGAACTTGGTCTCCTACAATGAGCAGTTCTTC.

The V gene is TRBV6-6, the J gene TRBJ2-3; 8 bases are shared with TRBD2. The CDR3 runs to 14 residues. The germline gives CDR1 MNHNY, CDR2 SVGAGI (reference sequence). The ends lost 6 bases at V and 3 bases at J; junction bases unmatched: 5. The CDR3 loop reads CASSPRGGTDTQYF. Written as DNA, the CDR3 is TGTGCCAGCAGCCCCCGGGGGGGTACAGATACGCAGTATTTT.

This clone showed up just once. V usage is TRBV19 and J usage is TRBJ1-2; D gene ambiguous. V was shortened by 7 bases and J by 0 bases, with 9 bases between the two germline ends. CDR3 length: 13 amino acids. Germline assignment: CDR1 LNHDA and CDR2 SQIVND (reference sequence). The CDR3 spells CASNPDPNYGYTF. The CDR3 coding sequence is TGTGCCAGTAATCCAGATCCTAACTATGGCTACACCTTC.